This T cell receptor (beta chain) emerged from a study of T cell repertoires in cytomegalovirus infection. For the study at large: Indications came from public TCR beta signatures; they pointed to CMV infection and to a matching HLA type. Study-level findings and limits: Ex vivo responses were dominated by HLA-C-restricted CMV-specific TCR beta clonotypes.

The V gene's germline CDR1 is MNHNS and CDR2 SASEGT. V dropped 4 bases and J dropped 7 bases, with 7 bases sitting between them. The CDR3 sequence is 12 residues long. There are many counts of this clonotype. Its antigen is not identified. TCRdb analysed the reads with MiXCR anew, one entry per CDR3 protein. Here the sample spans approximately 200,000 distinct CDR3 sequences, approximately 24% being singletons. This chain joins TRBV6-1 and TRBJ1-4, with D perhaps TRBD1 (5 bases). The sequenced sample consisted of CD8+ T cells from PBMCs. The receptor's source is a human donor in good health (CMV status not recorded). Some clones in this sample may be carry-over from other donors' samples. In DNA form, the CDR3 reads TGTGCCAGCAGTGCGGGGGGTGAAAAACTGTTTTTT. The encoded protein is CASSAGGEKLFF.